This T cell receptor beta chain came from a study of blood T cell repertoires in COVID-19. Study-level background: Sites across the United States, Italy and Spain contributed samples from acute and convalescent COVID-19. Sources were T cells, B-cell-depleted T cells, or PBMCs; the material itself was cDNA or gDNA.

As originally analysed: Amplification of reference gene primers was used by the study to estimate nucleated cell counts. Using immunoSEQ multiplex PCR, the repertoire was profiled, and TCRdb retains in-frame clones only, with some absent. Clonal size and the V and J genes are those of that table, whereas D and trimming came from the DNA. This repertoire shows about 170,000 clones, about 85% found once; its top ten account for roughly 7.3%. Germline V gives CDR1 DFQATT, CDR2 SNEGSKA (reference sequence). The CDR3 sequence is 18 residues long. With V trimmed by 3 bases and J by 0 bases, 13 bases remained unmatched.

The rearrangement links TRBV20-1 to TRBJ2-1; 8 bases align to TRBD2. The TCR comes from a woman over 75 in a cohort sampled during active or convalescent COVID-19. Input material: peripheral blood. The CDR3 region has the DNA TGCAGTGCTAGTACTGCCAGCGGGAGTGACAGCTCCTACAATGAGCAGTTCTTC. It encodes CSASTASGSDSSYNEQFF.